This TCR beta chain came from a study of blood T cell repertoires in COVID-19. This CDR3 comprises 16 residues. V was shortened by 2 bases and J by 4 bases, with 14 bases between the two germline ends. CDR1 PRHDT and CDR2 FYEKMQ come from the germline V gene (reference sequence). In the authors' methods: Counts of nucleated cells, estimated from reference gene primer amplification, were obtained. Sequenced by immunoSEQ multiplex PCR; TCRdb stores in-frame clones only, minus some. Clone size and the V and J calls come from that table; the DNA yielded D and trimming. The sample holds about 440,000 clones, 70% to 90% seen once.

This chain joins TRBV13 and TRBJ1-4; D gene unclear. The clonotype originates from a woman in her late teens or twenties with acute COVID-19. The specimen sequenced was PBMCs or T cells enriched from blood (not recorded which). The CDR3 region is CASSLKGQEGNEKLFF. Written as DNA, the CDR3 is TGTGCCAGCAGCTTAAAGGGTCAGGAGGGTAATGAAAAACTGTTTTTT. Full variable domain (outside the CDR3, taken from reference TRBV13 and TRBJ1-4): AAGVIQSPRHLIKEKRETATLKCYPIPRHDTVYWYQQGPGQDPQFLISFYEKMQSDKGSIPDRFSAQQFSDYHSELNMSSLELGDSALYFCASSLKGQEGNEKLFFGSGTQLSVL.